This T cell receptor beta chain was sequenced during a study of early T cells in non-severe SARS-CoV-2 infection. The overall study: Whole-blood bulk RNA, unsorted, was sequenced, and chains were unpaired.

As to this clonotype: Its antigen remains unknown.

cDNA molecules, individually, were tagged with unique molecular identifiers. TCRdb analysed the 5' RACE reads with MiXCR anew, one entry per CDR3 protein. The table lists 25,000 to 35,000 distinct CDR3 sequences, 5.5% to 8% of them singletons. Study conclusions and caveats: Matching against VDJdb likely underestimated virus-specific expansions, favoring anti-spike CD8.

This receptor was obtained from an adult who was a healthcare worker with PCR-confirmed SARS-CoV-2 infection or an uninfected control (not recorded which). The sequenced material came from whole blood.

CDR3 coding DNA: TGTGCCAGCAGTTTAGGACTTATTAGCACAGATACGCAGTATTTT. Translated, it gives CASSLGLISTDTQYF. The chain carries TRBV27 and TRBJ2-3; tentatively, D is TRBD2 (5 bases). The CDR3 covers 15 residues. Germline lookup yields CDR1 MNHEY and CDR2 SMNVEV (reference sequence). Trimming cost V 2 bases and J 0 bases, with 9 bases left between them.